Below are 32 T cell receptor beta chains sequenced from a single sample in a study of blood T cell repertoires in COVID-19. Repertoires were generated with immunoSEQ multiplex PCR, while TCRdb's copy carries only in-frame clones and drops some. The data contain around 130,000 clones, approximately 90% of them singletons. Sequenced input: peripheral blood. All receptors derive from a man between 50 and 59 years old with active or convalescent COVID-19.

The chain combines TRBV15 with TRBJ2-7, with TRBD1 matching 12 bases. The CDR3 loop spans 15 amino acids. V lost 2 bases and J lost 7; bases outside the gene matches: 6. The germline V gene has CDR1 LNHNV and CDR2 YYDKDF (reference sequence). CDR3 coding DNA: TGTGCCACCAGCAGAACCGGGACAGGGGGCGAAGAGCAGTACTTC. Translating it yields CATSRTGTGGEEQYF.

The rearrangement links TRBV24-1 to TRBJ1-5, with 7 bases aligning to TRBD1. Germline values: CDR1 KGHDR, CDR2 SFDVKD. CDR3 length equals 15 residues. V shed 4 bases and J 6 bases; nucleotides not matched to a gene: 8. DNA for the CDR3: TGTGCCACCAGTGACCCCGGGACAGTAGGTCAGCCCCAGCATTTT. Translating gives CATSDPGTVGQPQHF.

V and J are TRBV19 and TRBJ2-1, with 7 bases aligning to TRBD1. The CDR3 is 14 residues long. The J segment lost 4 bases and the V segment lost 6 bases, leaving 6 bases of the junction unmatched. Germline assignment: CDR1 LNHDA and CDR2 SQIVND (reference sequence). The CDR3 spells CASRGQRVYNEQFF. The DNA of the CDR3 is TGTGCCAGTAGGGGACAGAGAGTATACAATGAGCAGTTCTTC.

The V and J genes are TRBV28 and TRBJ1-4; TRBD1 is a possible D gene (6 bases). Trimming shortened V by 10 bases and J by 3 bases, and 18 bases separated the two germline ends. CDR3 length: 15 amino acids. CDR1 MDHEN and CDR2 SYDVKM come from the germline V gene. The CDR3 DNA is TGTGCCACCTCAAAAGGGGGTCCAGCTAATGAAAAACTGTTTTTT. Translation gives CATSKGGPANEKLFF.

The chain is built from TRBV4-3 and TRBJ2-3; a weak D match, TRBD1 (6 bases). The germline V and J ends were trimmed by 1 base and 4 bases, with 12 bases remaining between them. Germline V lookup: CDR1 LGHNA, CDR2 YSLEER. CDR3 length: 15 amino acids. This CDR3 is CASSQGLGGSDTQYF. DNA for the CDR3: TGCGCCAGCAGCCAAGGCCTTGGGGGCTCAGATACGCAGTATTTT.

The chain links TRBV4-3 to TRBJ2-3; weak D call: TRBD2 (6 bases). The CDR3 is 15 amino acids. Trimming removed 4 bases at V and 4 bases at J, with 15 bases between. Germline loops: CDR1 LGHNA, CDR2 YSLEER. CDR3 sequence: CASSPRASGADTQYF. The CDR3 DNA follows: TGCGCCAGCAGCCCCCGAGCCTCGGGGGCAGATACGCAGTATTTT.

The J gene is TRBJ2-2, the V gene TRBV6-4, with a tentative D call TRBD2 (6 bases). Per the germline V gene, CDR1 is MRHNA and CDR2 is SNTAGT. With 3 bases removed from V and 1 base from J, the gap between germline ends came to 15 bases. The length of the CDR3 is 17 residues. In nucleotides, the CDR3 is TGTGCCAGCAGTGAGGGCTTGAGTAGCGGGAACACCGGGGAGCTGTTTTTT. Its protein product is CASSEGLSSGNTGELFF.

Only one count was recorded for this clone. The sample has other DNA sequences that encode this CDR3 too. The rearrangement uses TRBV5-1 and TRBJ2-2, with D possibly TRBD1 on 5 matching bases. Trimming removed 0 bases from V and 5 bases from J, with 8 bases in between. Germline V CDR1 and CDR2: SGHRS, YFSETQ. The CDR3 is 14 residues long. For the CDR3, the DNA is TGCGCCAGCAGCTTGGAGGCAGGGACCGGGGAGCTGTTTTTT. Amino acids: CASSLEAGTGELFF.

V and J are TRBV5-1 and TRBJ1-4; D call uncertain. CDR1 SGHRS and CDR2 YFSETQ come from the germline V gene. This CDR3 is 14 amino acids long. V was cut by 1 base and J by 5 bases, with 9 bases left in between. CDR3 residues: CASSLSTENEKLFF. In DNA form, the CDR3 reads TGCGCCAGCAGCTTGTCGACTGAAAATGAAAAACTGTTTTTT.

The J gene is TRBJ2-7, the V gene TRBV5-6, with a tentative D call TRBD1 (5 bases). CDR3 length equals 15 residues. V gave up 3 bases and J gave up 0 bases, with 13 bases separating them. Germline-derived CDR1 and CDR2 are SGHDT and YYEEEE. CDR3 amino acids: CASSSYGAISYEQYF. DNA for the CDR3: TGTGCCAGCAGCTCCTATGGGGCGATCTCCTACGAGCAGTACTTC.

The V call is TRBV4-1, the J call TRBJ2-7; 12 bases fit TRBD1. CDR1 MGHRA and CDR2 YSYEKL come from the germline V gene. The CDR3 has 15 amino acids. Trimming removed 4 bases from V and 9 bases from J; junction bases left unmatched: 10. CDR3 sequence reads: CASSRGQGAPEGQYF. CDR3 DNA: TGCGCCAGCAGCCGGGGACAGGGGGCGCCGGAGGGGCAGTACTTC.

The chain links TRBV19 to TRBJ2-3; TRBD1 matches 10 bases. Germline-derived CDR1 and CDR2 are LNHDA and SQIVND (reference sequence). There are 14 residues in the CDR3. The V and J ends lost 3 bases and 3 bases, in that order; junction bases with no gene match: 0. As DNA, the CDR3 is TGTGCCAGTAGTATGGACAGGGGGACAGATACGCAGTATTTT. Translated, it gives CASSMDRGTDTQYF.

The chain recombines TRBV6-6 with TRBJ2-7; TRBD1 agrees at 7 bases. CDR1 MNHNY and CDR2 SVGAGI come from the germline V gene (reference sequence). CDR3 length equals 13 residues. J was trimmed by 2 bases and V by 4 bases; bases with no gene match: 2. CDR3 in amino acids: CASSSDRAYEQYF. The CDR3 coding sequence is TGTGCCAGCAGTTCCGACAGGGCCTACGAGCAGTACTTC.

The genes are TRBV15 and TRBJ1-1; 7 bases match TRBD1. The CDR3 contains 17 residues. The J segment lost 1 base and the V segment lost 0 bases, leaving 8 bases of the junction unmatched. The V gene's germline CDR1 is LNHNV and CDR2 YYDKDF (reference sequence). The CDR3 bases are TGTGCCACCAGCAGAGAGACAGGGTACGGAAAGAACACTGAAGCTTTCTTT. Translation gives CATSRETGYGKNTEAFF.

V gene TRBV2 combines with J gene TRBJ2-5; 7 bases agree with TRBD1. V shed 1 base, J shed 0 bases, and the junction held 2 bases outside the gene matches. CDR1 and CDR2 from the germline V gene are SNHLY and FYNNEI. CDR3 size: 15 residues. The CDR3 is CASSEVRGYQETQYF. The CDR3 DNA reads as TGTGCCAGCAGTGAAGTCAGGGGGTACCAAGAGACCCAGTACTTC. Full variable domain (remainder filled in from reference TRBV2 and TRBJ2-5): EPEVTQTPSHQVTQMGQEVILRCVPISNHLYFYWYRQILGQKVEFLVSFYNNEISEKSEIFDDQFSVERPDGSNFTLKIRSTKLEDSAMYFCASSEVRGYQETQYFGPGTRLLVL.

This clone was picked up many times. This chain joins TRBV19 and TRBJ1-5, with D possibly being TRBD1 (5 bases). This CDR3 is built from 14 residues. CDR1 and CDR2 from the germline V gene are LNHDA and SQIVND (reference sequence). V was cut by 7 bases and J by 3 bases, with 13 bases left in between. The DNA of the CDR3 is TGTGCCAGTACAGGGTCCGCGAACAATCAGCCCCAGCATTTT. Translating gives CASTGSANNQPQHF.

This clone was detected a few times. The J gene is TRBJ2-7, the V gene TRBV2; TRBD2 aligns across 8 bases. V gave up 10 bases and J gave up 3 bases; unmatched junction bases: 20. Germline V lookup: CDR1 SNHLY, CDR2 FYNNEI. CDR3 length: 17 amino acids. CDR3: CATATGGAGRLGYEQYF. The DNA of the CDR3 is TGTGCCACCGCCACGGGGGGGGCGGGGAGGCTGGGCTACGAGCAGTACTTC. Looking up the rest from reference TRBV2 and TRBJ2-7 gives the full variable domain: EPEVTQTPSHQVTQMGQEVILRCVPISNHLYFYWYRQILGQKVEFLVSFYNNEISEKSEIFDDQFSVERPDGSNFTLKIRSTKLEDSAMYFCATATGGAGRLGYEQYFGPGTRLTVT.

In its sample, this clone was seen once. The V gene is TRBV6-5, the J gene TRBJ2-7; 7 bases line up with TRBD1. This CDR3 spans 13 amino acids. CDR1 and CDR2 (germline): MNHEY, SVGAGI. V dropped 2 bases and J dropped 9; count of bases not matched to a gene: 7. This CDR3 is CASSYDARDRQYF. The CDR3 bases are TGTGCCAGCAGTTACGATGCTCGGGACAGGCAGTACTTC.

The genes are TRBV19 and TRBJ1-5; D gene uncertain. The CDR3 is 15 residues long. The V end lost 2 bases, the J end lost 3 bases, and 11 bases lay between the germline ends. Germline V gene data show CDR1 as LNHDA and CDR2 as SQIVND (reference sequence). As DNA, the CDR3 is TGTGCCAGTAGTATATCGGTGCAAGTCAATCAGCCCCAGCATTTT. Its translation: CASSISVQVNQPQHF.

This clone has a handful of counts. The chain has TRBV6-5 and TRBJ2-7; D perhaps matches TRBD1 (5 bases). The CDR3 loop spans 14 amino acids. Germline CDR1 reads MNHEY; CDR2 reads SVGAGI. Trimming stripped 7 bases from V and 6 bases from J, with 19 bases between. As DNA, the CDR3 is TGTGCCAGCACTAAGACACCCAACAGGTCCGAGCAGTACTTC. Amino acids: CASTKTPNRSEQYF.

The chain has TRBV7-2 and TRBJ2-3, with unresolved D. From germline, CDR1 is SGHTA and CDR2 FQGNSA. CDR3 size: 11 residues. V lost 5 bases and J 6 bases, leaving 6 bases between the germline ends. This CDR3 reads CASSPRDTQYF. The CDR3, as DNA: TGTGCCAGCAGCCCTCGGGATACGCAGTATTTT.

The rearrangement uses TRBV27 and TRBJ2-2; 10 bases line up with TRBD2. There are 15 residues in the CDR3. V shed 7 bases, J shed 4 bases, and the junction held 6 bases outside the gene matches. CDR1 is MNHEY, CDR2 SMNVEV, per germline (reference sequence). The CDR3 DNA follows: TGTGCCAGCACCTCAGCGGGGGGGCGCACCGGGGAGCTGTTTTTT. Translated: CASTSAGGRTGELFF.

This sequence joins TRBV6-5 and TRBJ1-2; D gene unclear. The CDR3 spans 12 residues. CDR1 is MNHEY, CDR2 SVGAGI, per germline. V was clipped by 8 bases and J by 4 bases, with 11 bases between them. CDR3 region: CASSKTSYGYTF. In DNA, the CDR3 is TGTGCCAGCTCAAAGACAAGCTATGGCTACACCTTC.

V is TRBV3-1 (or the pseudogene TRBV3-2) and J is TRBJ2-5, with D tentatively TRBD2 (5 bases). V was trimmed by 3 bases and J by 3 bases, leaving 8 bases between them. The CDR3 consists of 13 residues. Looked up from germline, CDR1 is LGHDT and CDR2 is YNNKEL (reference sequence). The CDR3 bases are TGTGCCAGCAGCCAGACGGGAAAAGAGACCCAGTACTTC. It translates to CASSQTGKETQYF.

The chain uses TRBV6-5 and TRBJ1-4; D call uncertain. The CDR3 spans 13 residues. CDR1 and CDR2 from the germline V gene are MNHEY and SVGAGI. The V and J ends lost 6 bases and 8 bases respectively, with 13 bases between them. The CDR3 protein is CASSLARGEKLFF. CDR3 nucleotides: TGTGCCAGCAGCCTGGCTAGAGGCGAAAAACTGTTTTTT.

With respect to this clone: At one end the junction does not follow the germline gene, possibly because of a read error. The genes are TRBV7-9 and TRBJ1-4; possible D gene TRBD1, 5 bases. Germline CDR1 is SEHNR and CDR2 is FQNEAQ (reference sequence). The length of the CDR3 is 14 residues. The CDR3: CASSPGHPKEKLFF. Here the CDR3 DNA reads TGTGCCAGCAGCCCCGGACATCCTAAGGAAAAACTGTTTTTT.

The chain joins TRBV5-4 to TRBJ2-3; 15 nucleotides agree with TRBD2. In germline, CDR1 is SGHNT, CDR2 YYREEE (reference sequence). The CDR3 extends over 16 amino acids. With V trimmed by 4 bases and J by 4 bases, 4 bases remained unmatched. For the CDR3, the DNA is TGTGCCAGCAGCCGGACTAGCGGGAGGGCCGCAGATACGCAGTATTTT. It yields the protein CASSRTSGRAADTQYF.

The V and J genes are TRBV5-1 and TRBJ2-5, with 9 bases fitting TRBD2. Germline V gene sequence: CDR1 SGHRS, CDR2 YFSETQ. This CDR3 has 15 amino acids. Unmatched junction bases numbered 8, after V lost 4 bases and J lost 4 bases. CDR3 nucleotide sequence: TGCGCCAGCAGCCTTTGGCTAGCGGGGACAGAGACCCAGTACTTC. It translates to CASSLWLAGTETQYF.

J is TRBJ2-4 and V is TRBV19; D is perhaps TRBD2 (5 bases). Trimming cost V 3 bases and J 7 bases, with 13 bases left between them. Germline V gives CDR1 LNHDA, CDR2 SQIVND (reference sequence). The CDR3 is made up of 14 amino acids. This CDR3 is CASSITGSQNIQYF. In nucleotides, the CDR3 is TGTGCCAGTAGTATTACGGGATCCCAGAACATTCAGTACTTC.

The chain combines TRBV28 with TRBJ2-7; TRBD1 matches 7 bases. Germline loops: CDR1 MDHEN, CDR2 SYDVKM. The ends lost 2 bases at V and 4 bases at J; junction bases unmatched: 8. The CDR3 contains 15 residues. The CDR3 sequence is CASSLLQGMPYEQYF. CDR3 coding DNA: TGTGCCAGCAGTTTACTACAGGGGATGCCTTACGAGCAGTACTTC.

The chain has TRBV5-1 and TRBJ2-7; D remains ambiguous. Germline CDR1 SGHRS, CDR2 YFSETQ. The germline V and J ends were trimmed by 2 bases and 0 bases, with 18 bases remaining between them. The CDR3 runs 17 residues. CDR3 protein: CASSFSISKPLSYEQYF. The CDR3 region has the DNA TGCGCCAGCAGCTTCTCCATAAGCAAACCCCTCTCCTACGAGCAGTACTTC. Full variable domain (remainder filled in from reference TRBV5-1 and TRBJ2-7): KAGVTQTPRYLIKTRGQQVTLSCSPISGHRSVSWYQQTPGQGLQFLFEYFSETQRNKGNFPGRFSGRQFSNSRSEMNVSTLELGDSALYLCASSFSISKPLSYEQYFGPGTRLTVT.

V and J are TRBV5-4 and TRBJ2-5; 7 bases align to TRBD1. CDR1 is SGHNT, CDR2 YYREEE, per germline (reference sequence). The CDR3 sequence is 17 residues long. V was clipped by 3 bases and J by 2 bases; unmatched bases: 13. The CDR3 region is CASSSPQAGTAQETQYF. CDR3 DNA: TGTGCCAGCAGCTCACCCCAGGCCGGGACAGCACAAGAGACCCAGTACTTC.